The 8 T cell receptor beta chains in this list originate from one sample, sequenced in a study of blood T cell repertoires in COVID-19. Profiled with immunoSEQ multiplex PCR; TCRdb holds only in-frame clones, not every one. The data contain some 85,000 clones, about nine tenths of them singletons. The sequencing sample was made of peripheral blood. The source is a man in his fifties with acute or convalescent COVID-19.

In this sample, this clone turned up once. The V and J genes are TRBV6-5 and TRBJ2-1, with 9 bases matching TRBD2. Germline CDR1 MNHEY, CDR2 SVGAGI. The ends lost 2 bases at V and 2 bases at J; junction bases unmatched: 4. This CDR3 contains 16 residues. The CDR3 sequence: CASSYERGGAYNEQFF. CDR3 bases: TGTGCCAGCAGTTACGAACGCGGGGGGGCCTACAATGAGCAGTTCTTC.

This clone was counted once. CDR3 sequence (DNA): TGCGCCAGCAGGACAGGGGGAAATTCACCCCTCCACTTT. Residues: CASRTGGNSPLHF. V is TRBV5-1 and J is TRBJ1-6; 9 nucleotides align to TRBD1. The germline gives CDR1 SGHRS, CDR2 YFSETQ. Trimming cost V 5 bases and J 7 bases; bases outside gene matches: 1. The length of the CDR3 is 13 residues.

CDR3 region: CASSPRQKNTIYF. CDR3 nucleotides: TGTGCCAGCAGTCCCCGACAGAAAAACACCATATATTTT. The J gene is TRBJ1-3, the V gene TRBV12-3 or TRBV12-4; D possibly corresponds to TRBD1 (5 bases). The CDR3 sequence is 13 residues long. V lost 5 bases to trimming and J lost 6 bases, with 11 bases between them.

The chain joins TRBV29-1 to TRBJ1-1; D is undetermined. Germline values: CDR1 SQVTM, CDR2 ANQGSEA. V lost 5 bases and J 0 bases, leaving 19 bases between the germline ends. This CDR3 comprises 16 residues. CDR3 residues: CSVIQAGNLMNTEAFF. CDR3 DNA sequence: TGCAGCGTTATCCAGGCGGGCAATCTCATGAACACTGAAGCTTTCTTT.

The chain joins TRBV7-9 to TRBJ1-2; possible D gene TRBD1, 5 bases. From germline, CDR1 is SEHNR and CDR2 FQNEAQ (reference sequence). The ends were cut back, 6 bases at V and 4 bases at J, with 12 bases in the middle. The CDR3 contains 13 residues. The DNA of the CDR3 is TGTGCCAGCAGTGTGGGGCAAGTCTATGGCTACACCTTC. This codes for CASSVGQVYGYTF.

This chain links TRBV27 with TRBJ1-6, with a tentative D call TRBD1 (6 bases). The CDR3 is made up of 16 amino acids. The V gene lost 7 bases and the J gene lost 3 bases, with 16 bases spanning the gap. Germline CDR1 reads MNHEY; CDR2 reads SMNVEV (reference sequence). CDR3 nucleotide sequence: TGTGCCAGCACCATGAGGGCAGGGGTCTATAATTCACCCCTCCACTTT. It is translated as CASTMRAGVYNSPLHF.

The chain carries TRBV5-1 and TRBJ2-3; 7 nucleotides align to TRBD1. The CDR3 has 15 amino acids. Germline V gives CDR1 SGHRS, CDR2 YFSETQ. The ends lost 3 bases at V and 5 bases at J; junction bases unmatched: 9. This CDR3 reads CASSSTGQPRDTQYF. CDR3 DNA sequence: TGCGCCAGCAGCTCTACGGGACAGCCCAGAGATACGCAGTATTTT.

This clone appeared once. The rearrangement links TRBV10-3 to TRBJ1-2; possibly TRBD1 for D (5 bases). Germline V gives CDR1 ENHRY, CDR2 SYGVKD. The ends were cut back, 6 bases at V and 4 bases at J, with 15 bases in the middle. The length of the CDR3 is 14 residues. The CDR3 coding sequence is TGTGCCATCAGACCCGATGGGGCGCTCTATGGCTACACCTTC. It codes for CAIRPDGALYGYTF.